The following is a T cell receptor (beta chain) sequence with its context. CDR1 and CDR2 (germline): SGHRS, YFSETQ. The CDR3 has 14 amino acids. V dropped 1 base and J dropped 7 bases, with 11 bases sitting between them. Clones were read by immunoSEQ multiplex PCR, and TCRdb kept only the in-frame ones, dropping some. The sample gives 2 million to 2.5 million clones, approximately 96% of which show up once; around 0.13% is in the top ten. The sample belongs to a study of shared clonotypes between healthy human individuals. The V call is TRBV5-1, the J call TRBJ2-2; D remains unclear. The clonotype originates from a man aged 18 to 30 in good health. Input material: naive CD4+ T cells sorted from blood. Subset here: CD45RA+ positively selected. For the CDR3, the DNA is TGCGCCAGCAGCTTGTCGACCACCCTCGGGGAGCTGTTTTTT. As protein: CASSLSTTLGELFF.